Each of the 29 T cell receptor beta chains below was sequenced from the same sample in a study of T cell responses to AZD1222 COVID-19 vaccine. Some clones are missing from TCRdb's copy, which holds only in-frame ones; the method was immunoSEQ multiplex PCR. The sample yields approximately 92,000 clones, under 90% seen once. The sequencing used peripheral blood, collected on day 0 of AZD1222 vaccination. The receptors were sampled from an adult in good health.

This clone occurred a few times. This chain joins TRBV29-1 and TRBJ1-2, with 9 bases lining up with TRBD1. The germline gives CDR1 SQVTM, CDR2 ANQGSEA. V lost 6 bases, J lost 6 bases, and 8 bases stayed unmatched. This CDR3 spans 13 amino acids. The chain's CDR3 is CSVKPQGANGYTF. CDR3 sequence (DNA): TGCAGCGTAAAACCACAGGGGGCGAATGGCTACACCTTC.

J is TRBJ2-7 and V is TRBV10-3; 8 nucleotides line up with TRBD2. The CDR3 sequence is 14 residues long. V lost 8 bases and J lost 3; bases outside the gene matches: 9. The germline gives CDR1 ENHRY, CDR2 SYGVKD. CDR3 sequence (DNA): TGTGCCATCTCATCACTAGCGGAGAGCTACGAGCAGTACTTC. Protein product: CAISSLAESYEQYF.

This clone was picked up one time. This sequence joins TRBV24-1 and TRBJ2-5; 7 positions agree with TRBD2. This CDR3 is built from 17 residues. CDR1 is KGHDR and CDR2 is SFDVKD in the germline V gene. V shed 4 bases and J 2 bases; nucleotides not matched to a gene: 12. CDR3 sequence reads: CATSEGSGTTSQETQYF. The CDR3 coding sequence is TGTGCCACCAGTGAGGGGTCCGGGACTACCTCACAAGAGACCCAGTACTTC.

V is TRBV2 and J is TRBJ2-7, with no clear D. Trimming took off 7 bases at V and 3 bases at J, with 16 bases between the two ends. This CDR3 comprises 14 residues. Germline values: CDR1 SNHLY, CDR2 FYNNEI. DNA of the CDR3: TGTGCCAGCAACCCCAGGATCTCTCTCTACGAGCAGTACTTC. Its protein is CASNPRISLYEQYF.

DNA of the CDR3: TGTGCCAGTAGTATTGGACAGGTACCCCAAGAGACCCAGTACTTC. Translated: CASSIGQVPQETQYF. The chain has TRBV19 and TRBJ2-5; 7 bases match TRBD1. The CDR3 has 15 residues. V was clipped by 3 bases and J by 1 base; unmatched bases: 5. Germline assignment: CDR1 LNHDA and CDR2 SQIVND (reference sequence).

This chain joins TRBV7-8 and TRBJ2-1; D is undetermined. V gave up 1 base and J gave up 9 bases, with 10 bases separating them. The germline V gene encodes CDR1 SGHVS and CDR2 FQNEAQ. The CDR3 has 13 amino acids. Here the CDR3 DNA reads TGTGCCAGCAGCTTAGAATTAGCAATTGAGCAGTTCTTC. Its protein is CASSLELAIEQFF.

The chain combines TRBV5-1 with TRBJ2-5; D gene unclear. This CDR3 is built from 15 residues. Germline CDR1 SGHRS, CDR2 YFSETQ. V was trimmed by 4 bases and J by 5 bases, leaving 18 bases between them. The CDR3 nucleotides are TGCGCCAGCAGCCCCTCGGGTGCGCAGGTGGAGACCCAGTACTTC. This sequence encodes CASSPSGAQVETQYF.

The chain couples TRBV11-2 to TRBJ2-5, with 7 bases matching TRBD2. The length of the CDR3 is 15 residues. Germline values: CDR1 SGHAT, CDR2 FQNNGV. J lost 6 bases, V lost 1 base, and 8 bases had no gene match. The CDR3 coding sequence is TGTGCCAGCAGCTTAGCGGGACTATATGTTCAGACCCAGTACTTC. Amino acid sequence: CASSLAGLYVQTQYF.

The chain employs TRBV5-1 and TRBJ1-1, with a possible D match to TRBD1 (6 bases). Germline lookup yields CDR1 SGHRS and CDR2 YFSETQ. Trimming took off 4 bases at V and 1 base at J, with 17 bases between the two ends. The CDR3 spans 16 residues. The CDR3 loop reads CASSATEGDPNTEAFF. CDR3 DNA: TGCGCCAGCAGCGCCACTGAGGGGGACCCGAACACTGAAGCTTTCTTT.

This chain joins TRBV7-8 and TRBJ1-5; no definite D call. The V and J ends lost 6 bases and 0 bases respectively, with 9 bases between them. The CDR3 is made up of 14 amino acids. Looked up from germline, CDR1 is SGHVS and CDR2 is FQNEAQ. CDR3 nucleotide sequence: TGTGCCAGCAGTCCTTTTAATAGCAATCAGCCCCAGCATTTT. It yields the protein CASSPFNSNQPQHF.

This chain joins TRBV6-5 and TRBJ2-7; 9 bases align to TRBD1. V trimming: 6 bases; J trimming: 3 bases; junction bases outside the gene matches: 0. The germline V gene encodes CDR1 MNHEY and CDR2 SVGAGI. The CDR3 has 12 residues. The CDR3 DNA reads as TGTGCCAGCAGGACAGGGGGCTACGAGCAGTACTTC. It yields the protein CASRTGGYEQYF.

The V call is TRBV19, the J call TRBJ1-4; D is perhaps TRBD1 (5 bases). This CDR3 is built from 16 residues. Germline values: CDR1 LNHDA, CDR2 SQIVND (reference sequence). Trimming took 11 bases from V and 5 from J, leaving 24 bases between them. DNA of the CDR3: TGTGCCGTGACCGGGACGGACAAAGGTCTGAATGAAAAACTGTTTTTT. Its protein is CAVTGTDKGLNEKLFF.

This clone was picked up a small number of times. The V gene is TRBV10-1, the J gene TRBJ2-5, with TRBD1 identical over 10 bases. This CDR3 is built from 15 residues. Germline V gene lookup returns CDR1 WNHNN and CDR2 SYGVQD (reference sequence). Trimming at V came to 6 bases and at J to 5 bases, leaving 9 bases not matched to a gene. For the CDR3, the DNA is TGCGCCAGCAGCGTGACAGGGGGCGAAGTGGAGACCCAGTACTTC. This translates into CASSVTGGEVETQYF.

V gene TRBV7-8 combines with J gene TRBJ1-5; D unresolved. There are 14 residues in the CDR3. Germline loops: CDR1 SGHVS, CDR2 FQNEAQ. Trimming pared 1 base from V and 7 bases from J, leaving 11 bases between. The CDR3 DNA sequence: TGTGCCAGCAGCTTAGTCCCAGGTAGACAGCCCCAGCATTTT. Amino acids: CASSLVPGRQPQHF.

The chain links TRBV5-8 to TRBJ2-3, with 7 bases identical to TRBD1. Germline CDR1 is SGHTS and CDR2 is YDEGEE. Trimming cost V 4 bases and J 0 bases; bases outside gene matches: 2. The CDR3 runs to 14 residues. CDR3 nucleotides: TGTGCCAGCAGCACGGACAGGAGCACAGATACGCAGTATTTT. This codes for CASSTDRSTDTQYF.

V is TRBV7-2 and J is TRBJ1-6; no definite D call. V lost 6 bases, J lost 3 bases, and 18 bases lay in between. Germline V gene data show CDR1 as SGHTA and CDR2 as FQGNSA. The CDR3 contains 17 residues. DNA for the CDR3: TGTGCCAGCAGTGTGGACCGAGGAACGAACTATAATTCACCCCTCCACTTT. Translated: CASSVDRGTNYNSPLHF.

The chain uses TRBV7-8 and TRBJ1-1, with TRBD1 identical over 10 bases. Germline trimming cut 3 bases from V and 1 base from J; bases unmatched to any gene: 5. Per germline, CDR1 SGHVS and CDR2 FQNEAQ. The CDR3 runs 16 residues. The CDR3 DNA reads TGTGCCAGCAGCTTGGGGACAGGGGCCTCGAACACTGAAGCTTTCTTT. Encoded protein: CASSLGTGASNTEAFF. Full variable domain (outside the CDR3, taken from reference TRBV7-8 and TRBJ1-1): GAGVSQSPRYKVAKRGQDVALRCDPISGHVSLFWYQQALGQGPEFLTYFQNEAQLDKSGLPSDRFFAERPEGSVSTLKIQRTQQEDSAVYLCASSLGTGASNTEAFFGQGTRLTVV.

The chain combines TRBV18 with TRBJ1-2; 8 positions match TRBD1. Germline V gives CDR1 KGHSH, CDR2 LQKENI. This CDR3 has 16 residues. V trimming: 3 bases; J trimming: 4 bases; junction bases outside the gene matches: 10. CDR3 sequence reads: CASSPPLAGGRYGYTF. The CDR3 DNA follows: TGTGCCAGCTCACCGCCCCTGGCAGGGGGCCGCTATGGCTACACCTTC.

This chain links TRBV5-1 with TRBJ2-1; 11 bases map to TRBD2. J was trimmed by 4 bases and V by 2 bases; bases with no gene match: 2. Germline CDR1 SGHRS, CDR2 YFSETQ. This CDR3 is built from 15 residues. CDR3 in DNA: TGCGCCAGCAGCTTTACTAGCGGGAGTTACAATGAGCAGTTCTTC. Its translation is CASSFTSGSYNEQFF.

The chain has TRBV28 and TRBJ2-7; 8 bases map to TRBD1. CDR3 length: 14 amino acids. The junction had 12 bases not matched to a gene; V was cut back by 7 bases and J by 7 bases. Germline V gene lookup returns CDR1 MDHEN and CDR2 SYDVKM. The CDR3 reads CASTQGQGGREQYF. CDR3 DNA: TGTGCCAGCACCCAAGGACAGGGAGGAAGGGAGCAGTACTTC.

CDR3 nucleotides: TGTGCCAGTAGTATATTGGGCAGTAACTATGGCTACACCTTC. As protein: CASSILGSNYGYTF. The chain combines TRBV19 with TRBJ1-2; D call uncertain. CDR3 length: 14 residues. V dropped 2 bases and J dropped 1 base, with 8 bases sitting between them. Germline-derived CDR1 and CDR2 are LNHDA and SQIVND (reference sequence).

The chain joins TRBV29-1 to TRBJ2-3, with unresolved D. Germline CDR1 and CDR2: SQVTM and ANQGSEA. This CDR3 is built from 12 residues. The CDR3 region has the DNA TGCAGTCTTGGGCAGAGGACAGATACGCAGTATTTT. Residues: CSLGQRTDTQYF.

A few counts support this clone. A read error may produce the germline difference seen at one junction end. V usage is TRBV7-2 and J usage is TRBJ2-1, with 9 bases lining up with TRBD2. CDR3 length: 13 amino acids. Germline V CDR1 and CDR2: SGHTA, FQGNSA. CDR3 loop: CASTLAGVNEQFF. CDR3 DNA: TGTGCCAGCACCTTAGCGGGAGTCAATGAGCAGTTCTTC.

The chain employs TRBV24-1 and TRBJ1-2, with 9 bases identical to TRBD1. CDR3 length: 13 residues. Germline lookup yields CDR1 KGHDR and CDR2 SFDVKD. V trimming: 4 bases; J trimming: 7 bases; junction bases outside the gene matches: 3. The chain's CDR3 is CATSEGTGSGYTF. In DNA, the CDR3 is TGTGCCACCAGTGAAGGGACAGGGAGTGGCTACACCTTC.

This clone appeared a few times. The chain carries TRBV6-5 and TRBJ2-5; 9 bases fit TRBD1. The germline gives CDR1 MNHEY, CDR2 SVGAGI. The V segment lost 6 bases and the J segment 4 bases; nucleotides outside the gene matches: 6. This CDR3 contains 14 residues. CDR3 sequence: CASSRGQGSETQYF. The CDR3 DNA reads TGTGCCAGCAGCCGGGGACAGGGTTCAGAGACCCAGTACTTC.

This chain joins TRBV15 and TRBJ2-4; D uncertain. V was trimmed by 0 bases and J by 2 bases, leaving 14 bases between them. Per germline, CDR1 LNHNV and CDR2 YYDKDF (reference sequence). This CDR3 has 17 amino acids. The CDR3: CATSRDRPAYTKNIQYF. The CDR3 DNA is TGTGCCACCAGCAGAGATCGACCGGCCTATACCAAAAACATTCAGTACTTC.

V and J are TRBV3-1 (or the pseudogene TRBV3-2) and TRBJ1-1; maybe TRBD1 (5 bases). CDR3 size: 15 residues. V shed 2 bases and J shed 5 bases, with 15 bases lying between them. CDR1 LGHDT and CDR2 YNNKEL come from the germline V gene (reference sequence). The DNA for the CDR3 is TGTGCCAGCAGCCAACTGGCTCGCGGGGGGACTGAAGCTTTCTTT. Protein sequence: CASSQLARGGTEAFF.

This clone appeared a few times. The rearrangement links TRBV5-8 to TRBJ2-7; 9 positions agree with TRBD1. The germline V gene has CDR1 SGHTS and CDR2 YDEGEE. The CDR3 is 14 amino acids. V lost 4 bases to trimming and J lost 1 base; unmatched junction nucleotides: 3. DNA for the CDR3: TGTGCCAGCAGCGGACAGGGGTTTTCCTACGAGCAGTACTTC. It is translated as CASSGQGFSYEQYF.

In this sample, this clone turned up a few times. This chain joins TRBV29-1 and TRBJ1-2; D gene ambiguous. Trimming pared 5 bases from V and 2 bases from J, leaving 6 bases between. This CDR3 is built from 11 residues. Per germline, CDR1 SQVTM and CDR2 ANQGSEA. The CDR3, as DNA: TGCAGCGTTCTGGGGAACTATGGCTACACCTTC. It is translated as CSVLGNYGYTF.